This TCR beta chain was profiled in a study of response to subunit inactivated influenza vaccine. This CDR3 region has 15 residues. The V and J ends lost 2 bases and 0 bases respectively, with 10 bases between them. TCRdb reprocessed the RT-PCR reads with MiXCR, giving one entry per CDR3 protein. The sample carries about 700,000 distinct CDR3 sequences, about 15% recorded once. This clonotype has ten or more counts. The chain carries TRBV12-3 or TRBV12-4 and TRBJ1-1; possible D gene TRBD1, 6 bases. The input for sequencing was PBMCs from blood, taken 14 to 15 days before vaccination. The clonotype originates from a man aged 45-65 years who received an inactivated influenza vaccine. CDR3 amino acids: CASSLSQGMNTEAFF. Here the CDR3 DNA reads TGTGCCAGCAGTTTATCTCAGGGGATGAACACTGAAGCTTTCTTT.